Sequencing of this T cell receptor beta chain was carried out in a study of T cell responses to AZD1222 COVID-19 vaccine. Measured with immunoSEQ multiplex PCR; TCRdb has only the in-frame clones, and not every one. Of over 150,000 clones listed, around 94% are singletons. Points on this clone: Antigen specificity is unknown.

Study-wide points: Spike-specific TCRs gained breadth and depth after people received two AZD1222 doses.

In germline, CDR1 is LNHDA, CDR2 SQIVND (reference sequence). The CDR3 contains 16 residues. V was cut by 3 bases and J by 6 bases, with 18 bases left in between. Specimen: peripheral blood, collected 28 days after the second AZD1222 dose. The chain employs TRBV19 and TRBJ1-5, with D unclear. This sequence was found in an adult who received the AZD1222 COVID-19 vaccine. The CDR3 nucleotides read TGTGCCAGTAGTATTAGATCAGGAGGAGTGGGTCAGCCCCAGCATTTT. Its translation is CASSIRSGGVGQPQHF.